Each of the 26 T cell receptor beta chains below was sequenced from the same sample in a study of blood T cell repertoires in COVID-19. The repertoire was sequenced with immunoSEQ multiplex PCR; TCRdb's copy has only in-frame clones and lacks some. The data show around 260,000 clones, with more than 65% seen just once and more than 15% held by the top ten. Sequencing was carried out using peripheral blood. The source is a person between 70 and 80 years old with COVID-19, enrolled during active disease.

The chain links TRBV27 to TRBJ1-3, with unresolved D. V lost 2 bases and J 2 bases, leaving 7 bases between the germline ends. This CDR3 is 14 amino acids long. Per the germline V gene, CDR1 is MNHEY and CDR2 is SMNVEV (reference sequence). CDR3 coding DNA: TGTGCCAGCAGTTTACGGGGAACTGGAAACACCATATATTTT. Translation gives CASSLRGTGNTIYF.

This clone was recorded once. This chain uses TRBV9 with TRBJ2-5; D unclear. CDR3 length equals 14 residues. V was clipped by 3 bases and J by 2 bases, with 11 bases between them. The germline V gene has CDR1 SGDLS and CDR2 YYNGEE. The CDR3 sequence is CASSAGDPQETQYF. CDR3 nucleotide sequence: TGTGCCAGCAGCGCCGGAGACCCGCAAGAGACCCAGTACTTC.

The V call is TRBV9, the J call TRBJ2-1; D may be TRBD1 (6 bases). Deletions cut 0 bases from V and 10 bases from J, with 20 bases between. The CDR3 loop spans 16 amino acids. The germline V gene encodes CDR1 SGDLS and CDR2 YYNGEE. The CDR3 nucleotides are TGTGCCAGCAGCGTAGAAGGACAGACCACCGTCTTGGAGCAGTTCTTC. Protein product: CASSVEGQTTVLEQFF.

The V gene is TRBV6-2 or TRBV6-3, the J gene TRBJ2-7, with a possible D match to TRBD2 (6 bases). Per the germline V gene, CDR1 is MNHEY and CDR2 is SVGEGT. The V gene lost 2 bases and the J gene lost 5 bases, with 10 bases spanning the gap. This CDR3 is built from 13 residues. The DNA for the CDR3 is TGTGCCAGCAGTTACGCTCCGGGAGACGAGCAGTACTTC. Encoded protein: CASSYAPGDEQYF.

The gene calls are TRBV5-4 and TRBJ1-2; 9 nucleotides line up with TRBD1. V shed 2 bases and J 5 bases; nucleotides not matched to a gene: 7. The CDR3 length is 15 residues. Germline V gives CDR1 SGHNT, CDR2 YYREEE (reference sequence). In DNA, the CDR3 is TGTGCCAGCAGCTTACCACTGACAGGGGGGTATGGCTACACCTTC. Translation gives CASSLPLTGGYGYTF.

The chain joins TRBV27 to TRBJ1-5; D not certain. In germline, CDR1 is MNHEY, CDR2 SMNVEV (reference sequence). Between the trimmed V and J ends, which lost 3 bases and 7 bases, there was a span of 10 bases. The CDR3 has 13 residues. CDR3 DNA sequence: TGTGCCAGCAGTTTGTCGGCGGGACAGCCCCAGCATTTT. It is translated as CASSLSAGQPQHF.

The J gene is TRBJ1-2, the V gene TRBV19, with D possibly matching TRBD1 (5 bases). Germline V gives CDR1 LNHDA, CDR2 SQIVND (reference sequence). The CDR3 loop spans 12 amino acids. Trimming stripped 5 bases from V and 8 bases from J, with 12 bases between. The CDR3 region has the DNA TGTGCCAGTAGTCCTCAGGGTTGGGGCTACACCTTC. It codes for CASSPQGWGYTF.

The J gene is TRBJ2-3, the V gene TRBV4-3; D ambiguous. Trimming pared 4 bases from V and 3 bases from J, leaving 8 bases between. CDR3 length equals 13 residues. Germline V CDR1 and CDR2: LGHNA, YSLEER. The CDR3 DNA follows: TGCGCCAGCAGCCGTTTGCGTACAGATACGCAGTATTTT. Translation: CASSRLRTDTQYF.

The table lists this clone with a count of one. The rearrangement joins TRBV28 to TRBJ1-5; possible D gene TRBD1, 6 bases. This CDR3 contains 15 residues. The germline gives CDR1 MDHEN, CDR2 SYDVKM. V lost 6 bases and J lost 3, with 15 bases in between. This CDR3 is CASSSYQGNNQPQHF. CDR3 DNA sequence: TGTGCCAGCAGCTCGTATCAGGGGAACAATCAGCCCCAGCATTTT.

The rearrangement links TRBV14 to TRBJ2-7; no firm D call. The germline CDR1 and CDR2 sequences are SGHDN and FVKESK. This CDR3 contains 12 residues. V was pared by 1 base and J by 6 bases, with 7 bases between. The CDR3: CASSQVESEQYF. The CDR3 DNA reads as TGTGCCAGCAGCCAAGTGGAGAGCGAGCAGTACTTC. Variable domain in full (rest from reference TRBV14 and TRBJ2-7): EAGVTQFPSHSVIEKGQTVTLRCDPISGHDNLYWYRRVMGKEIKFLLHFVKESKQDESGMPNNRFLAERTGGTYSTLKVQPAELEDSGVYFCASSQVESEQYFGPGTRLTVT.

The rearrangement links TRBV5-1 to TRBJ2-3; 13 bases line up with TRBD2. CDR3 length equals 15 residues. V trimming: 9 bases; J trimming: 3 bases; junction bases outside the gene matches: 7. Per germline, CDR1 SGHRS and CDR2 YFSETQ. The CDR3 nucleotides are TGCGCCACCCATGCACTAGCGGGAGGGACAGATACGCAGTATTTT. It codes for CATHALAGGTDTQYF.

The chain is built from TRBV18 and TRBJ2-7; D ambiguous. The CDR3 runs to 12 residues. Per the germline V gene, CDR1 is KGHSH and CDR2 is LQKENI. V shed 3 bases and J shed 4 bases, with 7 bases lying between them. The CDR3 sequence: CASSPTEYEQYF. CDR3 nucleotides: TGTGCCAGCTCACCTACAGAGTACGAGCAGTACTTC.

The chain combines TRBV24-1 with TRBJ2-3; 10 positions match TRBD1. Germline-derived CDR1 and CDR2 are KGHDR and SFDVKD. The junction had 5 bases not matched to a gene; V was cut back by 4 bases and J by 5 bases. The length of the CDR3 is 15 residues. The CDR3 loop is CATSDPGQGQDTQYF. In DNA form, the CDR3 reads TGTGCCACCAGTGACCCGGGACAGGGGCAAGATACGCAGTATTTT.

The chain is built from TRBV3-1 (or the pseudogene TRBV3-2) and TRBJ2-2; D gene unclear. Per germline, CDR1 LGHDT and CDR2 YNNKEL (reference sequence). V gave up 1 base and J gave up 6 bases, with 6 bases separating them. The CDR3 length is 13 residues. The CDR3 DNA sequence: TGTGCCAGCAGCCAAGTTAGCCCCGGGGAGCTGTTTTTT. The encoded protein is CASSQVSPGELFF.

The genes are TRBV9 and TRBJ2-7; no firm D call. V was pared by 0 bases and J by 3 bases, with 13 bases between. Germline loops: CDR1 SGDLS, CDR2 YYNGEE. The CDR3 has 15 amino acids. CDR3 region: CASSVGGHTNYEQYF. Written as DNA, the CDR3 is TGTGCCAGCAGCGTAGGAGGCCATACAAACTACGAGCAGTACTTC.

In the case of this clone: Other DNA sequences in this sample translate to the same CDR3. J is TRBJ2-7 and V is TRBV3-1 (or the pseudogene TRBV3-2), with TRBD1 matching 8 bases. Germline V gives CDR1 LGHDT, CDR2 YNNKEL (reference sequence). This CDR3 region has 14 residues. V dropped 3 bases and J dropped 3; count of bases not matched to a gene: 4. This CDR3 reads CASSHRTGFYEQYF. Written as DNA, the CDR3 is TGTGCCAGCAGCCATCGGACAGGGTTCTACGAGCAGTACTTC.

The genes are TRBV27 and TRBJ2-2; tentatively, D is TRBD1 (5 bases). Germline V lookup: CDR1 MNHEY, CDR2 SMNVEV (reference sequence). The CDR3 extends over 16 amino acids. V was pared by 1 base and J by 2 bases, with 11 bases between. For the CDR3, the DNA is TGTGCCAGCAGTTTATTTGCAGGGATAAACACCGGGGAGCTGTTTTTT. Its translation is CASSLFAGINTGELFF.

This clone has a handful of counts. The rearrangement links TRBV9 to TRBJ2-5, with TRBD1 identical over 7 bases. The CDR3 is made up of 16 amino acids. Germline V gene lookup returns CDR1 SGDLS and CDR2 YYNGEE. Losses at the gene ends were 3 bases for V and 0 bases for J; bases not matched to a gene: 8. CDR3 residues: CASSAAAGGDQETQYF. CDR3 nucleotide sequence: TGTGCCAGCAGCGCCGCAGCAGGGGGAGACCAAGAGACCCAGTACTTC.

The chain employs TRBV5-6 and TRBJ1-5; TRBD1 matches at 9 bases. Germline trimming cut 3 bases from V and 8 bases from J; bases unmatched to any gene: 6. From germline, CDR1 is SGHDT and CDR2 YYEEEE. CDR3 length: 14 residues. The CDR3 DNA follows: TGTGCCAGCAGCTACCCGACAGGGGGGGAGCCCCAGCATTTT. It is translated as CASSYPTGGEPQHF. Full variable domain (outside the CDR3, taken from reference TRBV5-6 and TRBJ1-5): DAGVTQSPTHLIKTRGQQVTLRCSPKSGHDTVSWYQQALGQGPQFIFQYYEEEERQRGNFPDRFSGHQFPNYSSELNVNALLLGDSALYLCASSYPTGGEPQHFGDGTRLSIL.

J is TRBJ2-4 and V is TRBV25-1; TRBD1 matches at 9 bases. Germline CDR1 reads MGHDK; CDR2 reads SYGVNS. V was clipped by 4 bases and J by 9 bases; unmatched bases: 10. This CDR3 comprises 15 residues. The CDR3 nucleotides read TGTGCCAGCAGTGGCGCAGGGGGACAGGGATTCATTCAGTACTTC. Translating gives CASSGAGGQGFIQYF. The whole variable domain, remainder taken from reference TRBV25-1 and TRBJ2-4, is EADIYQTPRYLVIGTGKKITLECSQTMGHDKMYWYQQDPGMELHLIHYSYGVNSTEKGDLSSESTVSRIRTEHFPLTLESARPSHTSQYLCASSGAGGQGFIQYFGAGTRLSVL.

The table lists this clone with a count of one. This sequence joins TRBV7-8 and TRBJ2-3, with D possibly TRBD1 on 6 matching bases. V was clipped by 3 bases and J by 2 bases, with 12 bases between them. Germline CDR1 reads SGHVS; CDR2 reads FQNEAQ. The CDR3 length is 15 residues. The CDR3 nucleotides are TGTGCCAGCAGCTTCCGGACAGAGCCCACAGATACGCAGTATTTT. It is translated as CASSFRTEPTDTQYF.

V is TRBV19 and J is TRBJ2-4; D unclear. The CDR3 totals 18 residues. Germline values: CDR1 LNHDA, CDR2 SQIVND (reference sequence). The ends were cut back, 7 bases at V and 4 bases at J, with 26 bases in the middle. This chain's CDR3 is CASKFLISRESLKNIQYF. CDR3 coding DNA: TGTGCCAGTAAATTTCTTATTAGCCGCGAAAGCCTAAAAAACATTCAGTACTTC.

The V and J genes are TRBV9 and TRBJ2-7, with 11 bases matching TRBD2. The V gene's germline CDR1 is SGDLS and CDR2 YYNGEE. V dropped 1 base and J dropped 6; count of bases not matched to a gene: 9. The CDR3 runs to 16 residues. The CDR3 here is CASSVSSSGGSVEQYF. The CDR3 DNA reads TGTGCCAGCAGCGTATCATCTAGCGGGGGGTCAGTCGAGCAGTACTTC.

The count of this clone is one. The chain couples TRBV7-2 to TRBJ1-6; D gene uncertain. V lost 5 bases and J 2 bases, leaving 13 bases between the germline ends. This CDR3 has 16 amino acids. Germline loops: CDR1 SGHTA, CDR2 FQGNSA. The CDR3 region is CASSLHMSPYNSPLHF. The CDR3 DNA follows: TGTGCCAGCAGCCTCCATATGAGCCCCTATAATTCACCCCTCCACTTT.

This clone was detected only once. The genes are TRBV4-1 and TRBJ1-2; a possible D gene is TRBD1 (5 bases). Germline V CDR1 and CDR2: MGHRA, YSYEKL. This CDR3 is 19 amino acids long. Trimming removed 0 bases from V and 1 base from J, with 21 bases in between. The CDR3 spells CASSQDPLRFQGFNYGYTF. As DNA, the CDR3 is TGCGCCAGCAGCCAAGATCCCCTAAGGTTTCAGGGTTTTAACTATGGCTACACCTTC.

The DNA of the CDR3 is TGTGCCAGCAGTTTACCCGGAGACAATGAGCAGTTCTTC. This gives the protein CASSLPGDNEQFF. The V call is TRBV28, the J call TRBJ2-1; D not certain. The CDR3 loop spans 13 amino acids. V lost 2 bases, J lost 5 bases, and 7 bases lay in between. Germline lookup yields CDR1 MDHEN and CDR2 SYDVKM.